These 24 T cell receptor beta chains share one sample of origin, sequenced in a study of T cells in localized non-small cell lung cancer. Sequenced by immunoSEQ multiplex PCR; TCRdb stores in-frame clones only, minus some. The table includes around 90,000 clones, about three quarters detected once. Material: PBMCs, obtained before any cancer treatment. Source of these receptors: a man between 40 and 70 years old with stage II squamous cell lung carcinoma.

This chain connects TRBV6-5 to TRBJ1-1; 7 positions match TRBD1. The CDR3 has 14 residues. Germline assignment: CDR1 MNHEY and CDR2 SVGAGI. V trimming: 7 bases; J trimming: 1 base; junction bases outside the gene matches: 6. The CDR3 DNA reads as TGTGCCAGCAATTCTTGGACAGGGAACACTGAAGCTTTCTTT. Its translation is CASNSWTGNTEAFF.

The chain employs TRBV9 and TRBJ2-3; 8 bases fit TRBD2. The CDR3 consists of 17 residues. The J segment lost 4 bases and the V segment lost 0 bases, leaving 10 bases of the junction unmatched. Germline V gene sequence: CDR1 SGDLS, CDR2 YYNGEE. CDR3 in amino acids: CASSVEEGRREADTQYF. The CDR3 DNA reads as TGTGCCAGCAGCGTAGAGGAGGGAAGGCGGGAGGCAGATACGCAGTATTTT. The full variable domain, in which reference TRBV9 and TRBJ2-3 provide the parts outside the CDR3, is DSGVTQTPKHLITATGQRVTLRCSPRSGDLSVYWYQQSLDQGLQFLIQYYNGEERAKGNILERFSAQQFPDLHSELNLSSLELGDSALYFCASSVEEGRREADTQYFGPGTRLTVL.

This chain links TRBV18 with TRBJ1-2; D unresolved. The CDR3 is 14 residues long. V lost 4 bases and J 8 bases, leaving 17 bases between the germline ends. Germline values: CDR1 KGHSH, CDR2 LQKENI. CDR3 in amino acids: CASSLPVVREGYTF. The CDR3 nucleotides read TGTGCCAGCTCACTGCCCGTTGTACGCGAGGGCTACACCTTC.

On this clone itself: The junction and the germline gene differ at one end; a read error may be behind it. The chain is built from TRBV7-7 and TRBJ2-1; D is perhaps TRBD2 (5 bases). The CDR3 totals 14 residues. The germline V gene encodes CDR1 SSHAT and CDR2 FNYEAQ (reference sequence). Here the CDR3 DNA reads TGTGCTAGCAGCTTAGCGTTGGGTGGCAATGAGCAGTTCTTC. Its protein product is CASSLALGGNEQFF.

The CDR3 DNA reads TGTGCCAGCAGCTTGATGTCTACTACCTACAATGAGCAGTTCTTC. Translated: CASSLMSTTYNEQFF. The chain combines TRBV5-6 with TRBJ2-1; D uncertain. CDR3 length: 15 amino acids. Germline V CDR1 and CDR2: SGHDT, YYEEEE. Between the trimmed V and J ends, which lost 1 base and 2 bases, there was a span of 10 bases.

The V call is TRBV5-1, the J call TRBJ1-3; D is undetermined. In germline, CDR1 is SGHRS, CDR2 YFSETQ. Deletions cut 0 bases from V and 2 bases from J, with 12 bases between. This CDR3 has 16 amino acids. This chain's CDR3 is CASSLARNSAGNTIYF. CDR3 coding DNA: TGCGCCAGCAGCTTGGCCAGAAATTCGGCTGGAAACACCATATATTTT.

CDR3 DNA: TGTGCCAGCAGCCAACGGACAGCCTCTGGGGCCAACGTCCTGACTTTC. As protein: CASSQRTASGANVLTF. The chain is built from TRBV4-2 and TRBJ2-6; tentatively, D is TRBD1 (6 bases). Germline CDR1 reads LGHNA; CDR2 reads YNFKEQ. CDR3 length equals 16 residues. Deletions cut 2 bases from V and 0 bases from J, with 8 bases between.

V is TRBV19 and J is TRBJ2-3, with 9 bases that match TRBD2. V dropped 4 bases and J dropped 6; count of bases not matched to a gene: 2. Germline CDR1 LNHDA, CDR2 SQIVND (reference sequence). The CDR3 spans 13 residues. This CDR3 is CASSRGLADTQYF. The CDR3 DNA reads TGTGCCAGTAGTAGGGGACTAGCCGATACGCAGTATTTT.

The chain carries TRBV9 and TRBJ2-5, with D unresolved. CDR1 is SGDLS and CDR2 is YYNGEE in the germline V gene. This CDR3 has 17 amino acids. V lost 4 bases and J 4 bases, leaving 23 bases between the germline ends. CDR3 bases: TGTGCCAGCAGCCCAAGGCCCAGTGCCTTACGGACAGAGACCCAGTACTTC. It encodes CASSPRPSALRTETQYF.

J is TRBJ2-2 and V is TRBV19; 9 nucleotides match TRBD1. The trim removed 8 bases at V and 5 bases at J, leaving 12 bases unmatched. The length of the CDR3 is 16 residues. Germline V CDR1 and CDR2: LNHDA, SQIVND (reference sequence). CDR3 in DNA: TGTGCCAGTGTCCGGGACAGGGCGTTTTCGACCGGGGAGCTGTTTTTT. The encoded protein is CASVRDRAFSTGELFF.

This clone was observed a single time. The CDR3 bases are TGTGCCAGCTCAGCGGGCCTGGACACTGAAGCTTTCTTT. It codes for CASSAGLDTEAFF. The V gene is TRBV18, the J gene TRBJ1-1; no reliable D call. The CDR3 is made up of 13 amino acids. The ends were cut back, 5 bases at V and 3 bases at J, with 10 bases in the middle. The germline gives CDR1 KGHSH, CDR2 LQKENI.

CDR3 coding DNA: TGTGCCAGCAGTTACGTCAGGGGGCAAGAGCAGTACTTC. It yields the protein CASSYVRGQEQYF. The genes are TRBV6-5 and TRBJ2-7; 8 nucleotides match TRBD1. After removal of 2 bases from V and 7 bases from J, the junction contained 4 bases not matched to a gene. The CDR3 contains 13 residues. Germline V gene data show CDR1 as MNHEY and CDR2 as SVGAGI.

The rearrangement uses TRBV28 and TRBJ1-5; no definite D call. CDR3 length equals 14 residues. Germline lookup yields CDR1 MDHEN and CDR2 SYDVKM. Trimming removed 3 bases from V and 7 bases from J, with 13 bases in between. The CDR3 nucleotides are TGTGCCAGCAGTTTCGCCAGGAGGTACCAGCCCCAGCATTTT. Translating gives CASSFARRYQPQHF.

The rearrangement uses TRBV10-3 and TRBJ2-1, with 14 bases fitting TRBD2. J lost 8 bases, V lost 2 bases, and 2 bases had no gene match. Per the germline V gene, CDR1 is ENHRY and CDR2 is SYGVKD. This CDR3 comprises 15 residues. The CDR3 loop reads CAISEGLAGGDEQFF. In nucleotides, the CDR3 is TGTGCCATCAGTGAGGGACTAGCGGGAGGCGATGAGCAGTTCTTC.

This rearrangement joins TRBV5-4 to TRBJ1-2; possibly TRBD1 for D (5 bases). This CDR3 has 14 residues. The V end was cut by 3 bases, the J end by 7 bases, with 16 bases between. The germline gives CDR1 SGHNT, CDR2 YYREEE (reference sequence). The CDR3 sequence: CASSSIGAGRGYTF. DNA for the CDR3: TGTGCCAGCAGCTCAATAGGGGCAGGACGTGGCTACACCTTC.

In nucleotides, the CDR3 is TGTGCCAGCAGCTTTAGGGGACAGGGGACAGATACGCAGTATTTT. It translates to CASSFRGQGTDTQYF. The V gene is TRBV7-9, the J gene TRBJ2-3; 10 bases map to TRBD1. The CDR3 runs 15 residues. Germline assignment: CDR1 SEHNR and CDR2 FQNEAQ (reference sequence). The V and J ends lost 3 bases and 3 bases, in that order; junction bases with no gene match: 3.

The genes are TRBV28 and TRBJ2-5, with 16 bases that match TRBD2. Trimming cost V 6 bases and J 5 bases; bases outside gene matches: 0. The CDR3 contains 14 residues. The germline V gene encodes CDR1 MDHEN and CDR2 SYDVKM. The CDR3 DNA follows: TGTGCCAGCAGGGGACTAGCGGGGGGGGAGACCCAGTACTTC. It codes for CASRGLAGGETQYF. Supplemented by reference TRBV28 and TRBJ2-5, the full variable domain reads DVKVTQSSRYLVKRTGEKVFLECVQDMDHENMFWYRQDPGLGLRLIYFSYDVKMKEKGDIPEGYSVSREKKERFSLILESASTNQTSMYLCASRGLAGGETQYFGPGTRLLVL.

CDR3 protein: CSVPRSYEQYF. CDR3 DNA sequence: TGCAGTGTTCCGCGGTCCTACGAGCAGTACTTC. The chain recombines TRBV20-1 with TRBJ2-7; no reliable D call. CDR1 and CDR2 (germline): DFQATT, SNEGSKA (reference sequence). Trimming cost V 7 bases and J 1 base, with 8 bases left between them. The CDR3 has 11 amino acids.

The V call is TRBV5-6, the J call TRBJ2-5; D is ambiguous. V lost 7 bases, J lost 1 base, and 14 bases lay in between. Germline V gene lookup returns CDR1 SGHDT and CDR2 YYEEEE. The CDR3 length is 14 residues. In DNA form, the CDR3 reads TGTGCCAGCTTCAGGAAAGGGTCCCAAGAGACCCAGTACTTC. Protein sequence: CASFRKGSQETQYF.

This chain uses TRBV29-1 with TRBJ2-7; D may be TRBD2 (5 bases). The CDR3 totals 15 residues. V lost 2 bases and J 3 bases, leaving 17 bases between the germline ends. CDR1 and CDR2 (germline): SQVTM, ANQGSEA. CDR3 protein: CSVEIVNSAGYEQYF. CDR3 nucleotides: TGCAGCGTTGAAATCGTAAATTCCGCGGGCTACGAGCAGTACTTC.

The chain links TRBV6-6 to TRBJ1-4; TRBD1 might be the D (5 bases). The germline V gene encodes CDR1 MNHNY and CDR2 SVGAGI (reference sequence). Trimming pared 4 bases from V and 8 bases from J, leaving 14 bases between. This CDR3 contains 14 residues. The CDR3 bases are TGTGCCAGCAGTTGGGGGGGAGGAGGCGAAAAACTGTTTTTT. This translates into CASSWGGGGEKLFF.

This chain joins TRBV6-6 and TRBJ1-3, with TRBD1 as a possible D gene (5 bases). The germline gives CDR1 MNHNY, CDR2 SVGAGI (reference sequence). The CDR3 extends over 15 amino acids. V was shortened by 5 bases and J by 0 bases, with 11 bases between the two germline ends. CDR3 amino acids: CASSSQGYSGNTIYF. Written as DNA, the CDR3 is TGTGCCAGCAGTAGCCAGGGCTACTCTGGAAACACCATATATTTT.

The gene calls are TRBV6-1 and TRBJ2-1; D remains ambiguous. The length of the CDR3 is 13 residues. Per germline, CDR1 MNHNS and CDR2 SASEGT. V was shortened by 6 bases and J by 10 bases, with 16 bases between the two germline ends. In DNA form, the CDR3 reads TGTGCCAGCAGATTGACCCCCCCCCGGGAGCAGTTCTTC. This gives the protein CASRLTPPREQFF.

V gene TRBV4-2 combines with J gene TRBJ1-2; 7 nucleotides agree with TRBD1. The CDR3 runs to 15 residues. The V segment lost 5 bases and the J segment 6 bases; nucleotides outside the gene matches: 12. Germline-derived CDR1 and CDR2 are LGHNA and YNFKEQ. Written as DNA, the CDR3 is TGTGCCAGCAGCGAGGAGGGACAGAGTTGGCATGGCTACACCTTC. Amino acid sequence: CASSEEGQSWHGYTF.